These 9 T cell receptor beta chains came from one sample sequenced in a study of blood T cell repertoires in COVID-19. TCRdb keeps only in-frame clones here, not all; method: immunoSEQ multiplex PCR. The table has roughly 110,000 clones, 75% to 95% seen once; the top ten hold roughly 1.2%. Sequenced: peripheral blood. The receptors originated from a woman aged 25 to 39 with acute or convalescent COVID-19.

This CDR3 is CASSFTQNYEQYF. The CDR3 nucleotides read TGTGCCAGCAGCTTCACACAAAACTACGAGCAGTACTTC. This sequence joins TRBV11-2 and TRBJ2-7; D is ambiguous. The CDR3 spans 13 residues. Germline lookup yields CDR1 SGHAT and CDR2 FQNNGV. V lost 3 bases and J lost 3, with 9 bases in between.

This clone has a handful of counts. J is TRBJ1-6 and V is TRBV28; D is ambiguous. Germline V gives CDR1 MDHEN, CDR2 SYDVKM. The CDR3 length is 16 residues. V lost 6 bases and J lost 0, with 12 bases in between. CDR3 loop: CASRPLGISYNSPLHF. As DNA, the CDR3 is TGTGCCAGCAGGCCCCTCGGGATCTCCTATAATTCACCCCTCCACTTT.

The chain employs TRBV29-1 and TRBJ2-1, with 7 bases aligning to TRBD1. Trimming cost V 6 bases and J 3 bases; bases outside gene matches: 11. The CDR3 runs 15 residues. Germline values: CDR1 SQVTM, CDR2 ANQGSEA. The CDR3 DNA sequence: TGCAGCGTGACCCCCAAGACAGGGATCTACAATGAGCAGTTCTTC. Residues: CSVTPKTGIYNEQFF.

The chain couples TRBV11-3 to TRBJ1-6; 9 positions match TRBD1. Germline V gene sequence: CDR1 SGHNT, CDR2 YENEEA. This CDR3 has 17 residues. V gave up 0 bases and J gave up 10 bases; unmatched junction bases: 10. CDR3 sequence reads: CASSLELTGGAGSPLHF. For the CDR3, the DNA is TGTGCCAGCAGCTTAGAACTAACAGGGGGCGCAGGGTCACCCCTCCACTTT. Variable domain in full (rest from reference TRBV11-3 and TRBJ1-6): EAGVVQSPRYKIIEKKQPVAFWCNPISGHNTLYWYLQNLGQGPELLIRYENEEAVDDSQLPKDRFSAERLKGVDSTLKIQPAELGDSAVYLCASSLELTGGAGSPLHFGNGTRLTVT.

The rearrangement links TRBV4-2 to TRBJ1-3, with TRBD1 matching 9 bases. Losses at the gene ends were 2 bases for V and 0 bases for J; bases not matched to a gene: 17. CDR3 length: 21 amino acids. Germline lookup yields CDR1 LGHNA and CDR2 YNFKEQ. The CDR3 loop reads CASSQLRYRGTGIISGNTIYF. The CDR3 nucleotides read TGTGCCAGCAGCCAATTAAGGTACCGTGGGACAGGGATCATCTCTGGAAACACCATATATTTT.

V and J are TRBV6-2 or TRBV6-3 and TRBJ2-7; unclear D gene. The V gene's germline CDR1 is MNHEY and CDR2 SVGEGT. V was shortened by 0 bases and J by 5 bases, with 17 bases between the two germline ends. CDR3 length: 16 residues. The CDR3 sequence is CASSYSTQVGFDEQYF. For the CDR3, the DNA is TGTGCCAGCAGTTACTCGACCCAGGTAGGATTCGACGAGCAGTACTTC.

The CDR3 DNA reads as TGTGCCAGCAGTTCCTGGACAGGGGGCTTTTACGAGCAGTACTTC. Its protein product is CASSSWTGGFYEQYF. The chain carries TRBV27 and TRBJ2-7, with TRBD1 matching over 11 bases. The CDR3 has 15 amino acids. Germline lookup yields CDR1 MNHEY and CDR2 SMNVEV (reference sequence). The V gene end was trimmed by 4 bases and the J gene end by 4 bases; junction bases not matched to a gene: 6.

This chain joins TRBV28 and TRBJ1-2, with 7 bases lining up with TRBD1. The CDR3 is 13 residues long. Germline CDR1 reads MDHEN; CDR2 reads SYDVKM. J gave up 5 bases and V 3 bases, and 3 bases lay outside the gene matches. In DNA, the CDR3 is TGTGCCAGCAGTTTTAGCAGGGGGTATGGCTACACCTTC. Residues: CASSFSRGYGYTF.

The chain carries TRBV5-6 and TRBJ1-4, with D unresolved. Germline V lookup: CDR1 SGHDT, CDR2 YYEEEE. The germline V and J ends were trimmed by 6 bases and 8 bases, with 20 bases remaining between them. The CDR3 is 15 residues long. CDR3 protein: CASTLGSTTREKLFF. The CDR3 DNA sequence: TGTGCCAGCACTCTAGGAAGCACTACTAGGGAAAAACTGTTTTTT.